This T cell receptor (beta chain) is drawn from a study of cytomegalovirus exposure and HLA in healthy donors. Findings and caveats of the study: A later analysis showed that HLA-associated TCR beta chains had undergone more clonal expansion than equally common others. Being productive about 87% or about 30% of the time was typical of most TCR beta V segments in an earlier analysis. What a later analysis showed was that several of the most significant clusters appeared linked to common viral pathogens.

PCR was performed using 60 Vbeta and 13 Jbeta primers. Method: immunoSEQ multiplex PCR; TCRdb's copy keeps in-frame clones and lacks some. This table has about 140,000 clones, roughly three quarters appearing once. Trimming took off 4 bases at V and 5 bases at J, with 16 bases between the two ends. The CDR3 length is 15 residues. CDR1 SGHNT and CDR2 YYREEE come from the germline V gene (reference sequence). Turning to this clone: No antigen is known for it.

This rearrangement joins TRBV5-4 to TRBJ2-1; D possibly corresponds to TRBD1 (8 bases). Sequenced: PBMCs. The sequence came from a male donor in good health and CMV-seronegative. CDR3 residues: CASSIDRGGNNEQFF. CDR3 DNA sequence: TGTGCCAGCAGCATTGACAGGGGAGGGAACAATGAGCAGTTCTTC.